These T cell receptor beta chains were read from a single sample in a study of T-cell memory formation after mild COVID-19. From the 5' RACE reads, TCRdb called clonotypes with MiXCR, one entry per CDR3 protein. The data show over 350,000 distinct CDR3 sequences, roughly 15% seen once. The sequenced sample consisted of PBMCs or a T cell subset sorted from them (not recorded which). These receptors were collected from a man between 18 and 29 years old who had mild COVID-19 (a few samples of this study predate the infection). Cell type and time point are not known. CDR3s include the opening cysteine and the closing phenylalanine or tryptophan. The order of the fields is V gene, clone size, J gene, D gene, CDR3 protein, CDR3 DNA. A D gene is named only where the DNA matches it firmly. Size is omitted from some rows. Given values are once, few, many or a class for expanded clones.

>TRBV29-1|few|TRBJ1-5|-
CSRPGEAVQPQHF
TGCAGCCGCCCCGGGGAAGCGGTTCAGCCCCAGCATTTT
>TRBV7-3|-|TRBJ2-1|TRBD1
CASSETGSYNEQFF
TGTGCCAGCAGCGAGACAGGGTCCTACAATGAGCAGTTCTTC
>TRBV10-3|few|TRBJ1-5|-
CAISEGRTGHSNQPQHF
TGTGCCATCAGTGAGGGCCGAACAGGGCATAGCAATCAGCCCCAGCATTTT
>TRBV5-6|-|TRBJ1-5|-
CASSLLTTNQPQHF
TGTGCCAGCAGCTTGCTGACAACCAATCAGCCCCAGCATTTT
>TRBV12-3/TRBV12-4|-|TRBJ2-3|-
CASSLTGVTQYF
TGTGCCAGCAGTCTTACGGGGGTTACGCAGTATTTT
>TRBV18|-|TRBJ1-5|TRBD1
CASSPDREKGQPQHF
TGTGCCAGCTCTCCCGACAGGGAAAAGGGTCAGCCCCAGCATTTT
>TRBV5-1|-|TRBJ2-5|TRBD2
CASRPLAGAEETQYF
TGCGCCAGCAGACCTCTAGCGGGGGCGGAAGAGACCCAGTACTTC
>TRBV9|-|TRBJ2-3|TRBD2
CASSVGELAGGTDTQYF
TGTGCCAGCAGCGTAGGGGAACTAGCGGGGGGCACAGATACGCAGTATTTT
>TRBV29-1|-|TRBJ2-1|-
CSVEDLGSSYNEQFF
TGCAGCGTTGAAGATCTGGGAAGCTCCTACAATGAGCAGTTCTTC
>TRBV4-2|-|TRBJ1-6|TRBD1
CASSQNVEGQANSPLHF
TGTGCCAGCAGCCAAAACGTCGAGGGACAGGCTAATTCACCCCTCCACTTT
>TRBV5-1|many|TRBJ2-5|-
CASSRNQETQYF
TGCGCCAGCAGTAGAAACCAAGAGACCCAGTACTTC
>TRBV12-3/TRBV12-4|few|TRBJ2-5|-
CASSLAGLTKETQYF
TGTGCCAGCAGTTTAGCGGGACTTACGAAAGAGACCCAGTACTTC
>TRBV7-2|-|TRBJ2-4|TRBD2
CASSSQGGGNIQYF
TGTGCCAGCAGCTCCCAGGGCGGGGGAAACATTCAGTACTTC
>TRBV5-1|few|TRBJ2-3|-
CASSLGVVSTDTQYF
TGCGCCAGCAGCCTTGGAGTAGTTAGCACAGATACGCAGTATTTT
>TRBV7-9|many|TRBJ2-3|-
CASSLSYRGVGDTQYF
TGTGCCAGCAGCTTGTCCTATCGCGGGGTGGGAGATACGCAGTATTTT
>TRBV4-1|few|TRBJ1-3|TRBD1
CASSLRTGRIGNTIYF
TGCGCCAGCAGCCTCAGGACAGGGAGAATTGGAAACACCATATATTTT